A single sample is the source of the 10 T cell receptor beta chains below, sequenced in a study of long-term antiretroviral therapy in people with HIV. The libraries were made with immunoSEQ v3.0 at survey level. Some clones are missing from TCRdb's copy, which holds only in-frame ones; the method was immunoSEQ multiplex PCR. The data contain more than 20,000 clones, 65% to 85% of them singletons. The sample was unsorted PBMCs, taken 1.2 years after starting antiretroviral therapy. The receptors here all came from a woman between 40 and 55 years old with HIV.

This clone was picked up a small number of times. The chain employs TRBV7-2 and TRBJ1-2; the D is unclear. The CDR3 contains 11 residues. Deletions cut 5 bases from V and 8 bases from J, with 9 bases between. Germline-derived CDR1 and CDR2 are SGHTA and FQGNSA. The CDR3 sequence is CASSTGSGYTF. The CDR3 DNA follows: TGTGCCAGCAGCACCGGGTCGGGCTACACCTTC.

V and J are TRBV7-2 and TRBJ2-7; D remains ambiguous. This CDR3 region has 14 residues. The V end was cut by 3 bases, the J end by 2 bases, with 11 bases between. CDR1 and CDR2 (germline): SGHTA, FQGNSA. The CDR3 is CASSFPAMPYEQYF. The CDR3 DNA is TGTGCCAGCAGCTTCCCGGCCATGCCCTACGAGCAGTACTTC.

This clone was observed a few times. The chain is built from TRBV7-6 and TRBJ2-2, with D perhaps TRBD1 (6 bases). The V gene's germline CDR1 is SGHVS and CDR2 FNYEAQ. This CDR3 region has 18 residues. Trimming stripped 1 base from V and 4 bases from J, with 19 bases between. CDR3 in amino acids: CASSLDGLGVRGTGELFF. CDR3 bases: TGTGCCAGCAGCTTAGACGGCCTAGGGGTCAGGGGCACCGGGGAGCTGTTTTTT.

This clone was detected once. The CDR3 spells CASSAAGTSFNEQFF. In DNA, the CDR3 is TGTGCCAGCAGCGCGGCCGGGACTAGCTTCAATGAGCAGTTCTTC. The genes are TRBV5-6 and TRBJ2-1, with 9 bases aligning to TRBD2. Germline V CDR1 and CDR2: SGHDT, YYEEEE. The V gene end was trimmed by 4 bases and the J gene end by 6 bases; junction bases not matched to a gene: 8. The CDR3 loop spans 15 amino acids.

This chain links TRBV6-1 with TRBJ2-7; unclear D gene. The CDR3 extends over 12 amino acids. Germline CDR1 and CDR2: MNHNS and SASEGT. V was clipped by 1 base and J by 3 bases, with 4 bases between them. For the CDR3, the DNA is TGTGCCAGCAGTGAAGGGAGCTACGAGCAGTACTTC. Its translation is CASSEGSYEQYF.

The chain is built from TRBV19 and TRBJ1-5; D may be TRBD1 (5 bases). Trimming cost V 7 bases and J 4 bases, with 8 bases left between them. CDR1 is LNHDA and CDR2 is SQIVND in the germline V gene (reference sequence). The CDR3 is made up of 12 amino acids. CDR3 protein: CASNQGNQPQHF. DNA of the CDR3: TGTGCCAGTAACCAGGGTAATCAGCCCCAGCATTTT.

The V and J genes are TRBV5-6 and TRBJ2-1, with D tentatively TRBD2 (5 bases). The V gene lost 6 bases and the J gene lost 2 bases, with 18 bases spanning the gap. CDR1 and CDR2 from the germline V gene are SGHDT and YYEEEE. This CDR3 contains 16 residues. The CDR3 loop is CASTPYVRAAYNEQFF. The CDR3 coding sequence is TGTGCCAGCACCCCTTACGTGCGGGCAGCCTACAATGAGCAGTTCTTC. Complete variable domain (other parts from reference TRBV5-6 and TRBJ2-1): DAGVTQSPTHLIKTRGQQVTLRCSPKSGHDTVSWYQQALGQGPQFIFQYYEEEERQRGNFPDRFSGHQFPNYSSELNVNALLLGDSALYLCASTPYVRAAYNEQFFGPGTRLTVL.

The J gene is TRBJ2-7, the V gene TRBV6-5; perhaps D is TRBD1 or TRBD2 (6 bases each). The V end lost 7 bases, the J end lost 2 bases, and 18 bases lay between the germline ends. Germline CDR1 MNHEY, CDR2 SVGAGI. CDR3 length: 15 amino acids. The DNA of the CDR3 is TGTGCCAGCATAGGGGGGCGCGGACCGACCTACGAGCAGTACTTC. Translation gives CASIGGRGPTYEQYF.

This chain joins TRBV6-1 and TRBJ2-5; 7 bases line up with TRBD1. The germline V gene encodes CDR1 MNHNS and CDR2 SASEGT. The J segment lost 2 bases and the V segment lost 3 bases, leaving 0 bases of the junction unmatched. The CDR3 covers 13 residues. The CDR3: CASSEGQQETQYF. The DNA for the CDR3 is TGTGCCAGCAGTGAGGGACAGCAAGAGACCCAGTACTTC.

The chain combines TRBV28 with TRBJ1-2; D is unresolved. CDR3 length: 16 amino acids. V was clipped by 6 bases and J by 6 bases, with 23 bases between them. Germline CDR1 reads MDHEN; CDR2 reads SYDVKM. In nucleotides, the CDR3 is TGTGCCAGCAGCCTCGTCCGGCGATGGTCGGTCGATGGCTACACCTTC. Its protein is CASSLVRRWSVDGYTF.